This T cell receptor beta chain originates from a study of blood T cells in healthy people across ages (dated by TCRdb to about 2015). Notes on the research overall: In model experiments, template switching captured roughly one uniquely barcoded TCR beta cDNA molecule for every two T cells. Using deep sequencing normalized with unique cDNA molecular identifiers, the study measured how TCR beta repertoire diversity changes with age. Four age groups were formed from the donors: young (average approximately 17 years), middle-aged (approximately 41), aged (62) and long-lived (82). To avoid experimental bias, donors of different ages were distributed randomly across sequencing lanes. Two additional independent replicas of 1 million unique cDNA reads from the same blood draw were analyzed for two donors (one aged 18 to 30 and one aged 80 or older). Broader findings and caveats from the paper: Compared with the aged group, the long-lived group had more naive CD4+ T cells, fewer expanded clones and increased TCR diversity, a pattern suggesting age selection. Because the CMV infection status of the donors was unknown, age-related changes in expanded clonotypes may potentially have been confounded. The percentage of naive T cells measured by flow cytometry correlated strongly with observed TCR beta diversity. Bulk unsorted PBMC profiling prevented conclusive comparison of naive and antigen-experienced compartments. Estimates of total diversity from one million sequenced T cells were regarded as lower bounds and underestimates. Observed TCR beta diversity per million T cells fell roughly linearly with age, and a significant reduction was already apparent by age roughly 41.

Libraries came from 5' RACE. The instrument given in TCRdb is Illumina HiSeq 2500. The second PCR ran for roughly 6 to 11 cycles and used a J-beta primer mix along with a sample-barcoded 5' primer. Each TCR beta cDNA molecule received a unique molecular identifier from a template-switch 5' adaptor carrying 12 random nucleotides. Each sample yielded at least 3 million CDR3-containing paired-end reads. First-strand cDNA was synthesized from all RNA with the Mint cDNA synthesis kit, primed by a TRBC-specific oligonucleotide. After uracil-DNA glycosylase treatment, a first 18-cycle PCR used universal primers M1SS and BC2_uni_R on all cDNA. From the authors' description of their analysis: For normalization, 1 million high-quality reads were randomly selected from each sample, with every read carrying a distinct molecular identifier. Reads sharing molecular identifiers were discarded rather than binned into consensus sequences. CDR3 identification, clonotype clustering and error correction used MiTCR with a Q25 quality threshold and the strictest error-elimination algorithm. A nonparametric unseen species model with Euler transformation was used to estimate a lower bound on total TCR beta diversity. TCRdb passed the public sequencing reads through fastp at Q25 and MiXCR, retaining productive beta sequences. Identical CDR3 protein sequences are pooled into one entry, listed with their most common genes and DNA. V and J calls and clone size were set by TCRdb, not the authors. Recorded for this sample are hundreds of thousands of distinct CDR3 sequences; around half of them occurred a single time. About 32% of the sample is held by the ten biggest clonotypes.

CDR1 is given as SGHTA and CDR2 as FQGNSA, both from the germline V gene. For this chain, trimming is 5 bases at the V end and 13 bases at the J end, and the number of junction bases without a gene match is 11. The cysteine opens and the phenylalanine closes a CDR3 of 14 amino acids. This entry keeps only the CDR3 DNA: 42 bases, framed from base 1. Regarding this clonotype: The specificity of this receptor is unknown. Nothing much larger sits one base from this clone, and base qualities are not available.

The roughly 37 donors, aged 6 to 90 years, were systemically healthy Caucasian individuals from Russia. Each donor gave 9.5 to 10 milliliters of peripheral blood, drawn into EDTA-treated Vacutainer tubes. Ficoll-Paque density-gradient centrifugation was used to isolate PBMCs, with at least 7 million per sample. Trizol reagent was used to extract total RNA from the PBMCs, yielding at least 5 micrograms per sample. For every donor, an aliquot of PBMCs went through flow cytometry to measure the percentages of naive CD45RAhigh/CD27high T cells. The chain employs TRBV7-2 and TRBJ1-6, and 7 junctional nucleotides match TRBD1. The TCR sequence derives from a woman in her sixties or seventies in good health. Sequencing input: blood. The CDR3 has the sequence CASSDSGQASPLHF. The DNA sequence is as follows: TGTGCCAGCAGCGACAGCGGACAGGCTTCCCCCCTCCACTTT.